The 29 T cell receptor beta chains below come from one sample, sequenced in a study of CD8 T cells in Susac syndrome. Reverse transcription used roughly 0.5 to 1 ug RNA and random hexamers. TCRdb used MiXCR to reprocess the immunoSEQ multiplex PCR reads, holding one entry per CDR3 protein. The sample has about 94,000 distinct CDR3 sequences; just under 95% are singletons. The sequencing sample was made of CD4+ T cells from PBMCs. These receptors were collected from a human donor with Susac syndrome.

This clonotype was counted a single time. The chain uses TRBV18 and TRBJ2-3; D gene uncertain. CDR3 length: 16 residues. V was clipped by 3 bases and J by 0 bases, with 13 bases between them. Germline V gene lookup returns CDR1 KGHSH and CDR2 LQKENI. CDR3 protein: CASSPKGFPSTDTQYF. CDR3 coding DNA: TGTGCCAGCTCACCCAAGGGTTTCCCTAGCACAGATACGCAGTATTTT.

This chain joins TRBV9 and TRBJ2-3; TRBD2 matches at 12 bases. The CDR3 totals 18 residues. Germline-derived CDR1 and CDR2 are SGDLS and YYNGEE. V dropped 0 bases and J dropped 0; count of bases not matched to a gene: 5. Written as DNA, the CDR3 is TGTGCCAGCAGCGTAGGGCTAGCGGGGGGGCGTAGCACAGATACGCAGTATTTT. Protein sequence: CASSVGLAGGRSTDTQYF.

The V and J genes are TRBV30 and TRBJ2-7, with D tentatively TRBD2 (6 bases). Trimming left V 7 bases short and J 6 bases short, with 16 bases between. The germline gives CDR1 GTSNPN, CDR2 SVGIG (reference sequence). The CDR3 consists of 12 residues. The CDR3 sequence: CAFRTTGPEQYF. Written as DNA, the CDR3 is TGTGCCTTTAGGACTACCGGCCCCGAGCAGTACTTC.

The CDR3 protein is CASSQDERGPNEQYF. In DNA form, the CDR3 reads TGTGCCAGCAGCCAAGATGAAAGGGGGCCAAACGAGCAGTACTTC. The rearrangement links TRBV4-2 to TRBJ2-7; TRBD1 matches 7 bases. Looked up from germline, CDR1 is LGHNA and CDR2 is YNFKEQ. Losses at the gene ends were 0 bases for V and 5 bases for J; bases not matched to a gene: 7. The CDR3 is 15 residues long.

This clonotype was picked up one time. The chain is built from TRBV24-1 and TRBJ2-3; D gene ambiguous. With 3 bases removed from V and 4 bases from J, the gap between germline ends came to 10 bases. The CDR3 is 14 amino acids. The germline CDR1 and CDR2 sequences are KGHDR and SFDVKD. DNA of the CDR3: TGTGCCACCAGTGATCATGGTCTGGCAGATACGCAGTATTTT. Amino acid sequence: CATSDHGLADTQYF.

The CDR3 loop is CASSLDRGSEKLFF. The CDR3 DNA follows: TGTGCCAGCAGCTTAGATCGGGGAAGTGAAAAACTGTTTTTT. V usage is TRBV11-2 and J usage is TRBJ1-4; D uncertain. This CDR3 spans 14 amino acids. Germline CDR1 SGHAT, CDR2 FQNNGV. The germline V and J ends were trimmed by 0 bases and 7 bases, with 9 bases remaining between them.

DNA for the CDR3: TGTGCCTGGAGTTTACAGACCCTACTCACTGAAGCTTTCTTT. It specifies CAWSLQTLLTEAFF. The V gene is TRBV30, the J gene TRBJ1-1; unclear D gene. Trimming left V 2 bases short and J 4 bases short, with 14 bases between. CDR1 and CDR2 from the germline V gene are GTSNPN and SVGIG (reference sequence). CDR3 length: 14 residues. Drawing the rest from reference TRBV30 and TRBJ1-1, the complete variable domain is SQTIHQWPATLVQPVGSPLSLECTVEGTSNPNLYWYRQAAGRGLQLLFYSVGIGQISSEVPQNLSASRPQDRQFILSSKKLLLSDSGFYLCAWSLQTLLTEAFFGQGTRLTVV.

V usage is TRBV4-2 and J usage is TRBJ2-1; D is possibly TRBD1 or TRBD2 (5 bases each). Trimming took off 4 bases at V and 3 bases at J, with 13 bases between the two ends. This CDR3 has 15 residues. Germline CDR1 reads LGHNA; CDR2 reads YNFKEQ. CDR3 sequence (DNA): TGTGCCAGCAGCCCACCTGGGACCGGCTACAATGAGCAGTTCTTC. Amino acid sequence: CASSPPGTGYNEQFF.

J is TRBJ1-1 and V is TRBV20-1; TRBD1 agrees at 9 bases. The V segment lost 3 bases and the J segment 1 base; nucleotides outside the gene matches: 6. Per the germline V gene, CDR1 is DFQATT and CDR2 is SNEGSKA (reference sequence). The CDR3 has 15 residues. CDR3 residues: CSARGDREKNTEAFF. The CDR3 nucleotides are TGCAGTGCTAGGGGGGACAGGGAAAAGAACACTGAAGCTTTCTTT.

V usage is TRBV30 and J usage is TRBJ2-7; weak D call: TRBD2 (5 bases). The CDR3 extends over 13 amino acids. V was clipped by 0 bases and J by 6 bases, with 12 bases between them. Germline V gene data show CDR1 as GTSNPN and CDR2 as SVGIG (reference sequence). CDR3 region: CAWSVRHRGEQYF. CDR3 nucleotide sequence: TGTGCCTGGAGTGTACGCCACCGGGGCGAGCAGTACTTC.

The rearrangement links TRBV6-5 to TRBJ2-4; no clear D. V was shortened by 6 bases and J by 0 bases, with 9 bases between the two germline ends. Germline V CDR1 and CDR2: MNHEY, SVGAGI. The CDR3 length is 14 residues. The CDR3 sequence is CASSLSLAKNIQYF. Written as DNA, the CDR3 is TGTGCCAGCAGCTTGTCACTAGCCAAAAACATTCAGTACTTC.

The CDR3 bases are TGTGCCTGGAGTGTACGGGACTCCCTCCGGTCAAGCACCATATATTTT. Protein product: CAWSVRDSLRSSTIYF. This chain links TRBV30 with TRBJ1-3, with a tentative D call TRBD1 (5 bases). CDR1 GTSNPN and CDR2 SVGIG come from the germline V gene (reference sequence). This CDR3 comprises 16 residues. Trimming removed 0 bases at V and 9 bases at J, with 21 bases between.

This clonotype was recorded only once. This chain uses TRBV11-2 with TRBJ2-5; TRBD1 matches at 7 bases. Trimming cost V 6 bases and J 1 base; bases outside gene matches: 5. Germline V gives CDR1 SGHAT, CDR2 FQNNGV. The CDR3 is 14 amino acids. The CDR3 loop reads CASRHRGLQETQYF. CDR3 DNA: TGTGCCAGCAGACACAGGGGCCTCCAAGAGACCCAGTACTTC.

This chain links TRBV19 with TRBJ1-2; D perhaps matches TRBD1 (5 bases). Per the germline V gene, CDR1 is LNHDA and CDR2 is SQIVND (reference sequence). V was trimmed by 3 bases and J by 3 bases, leaving 14 bases between them. The CDR3 covers 15 residues. For the CDR3, the DNA is TGTGCCAGTAGTATCCGACAGCGGCCCGACTATGGCTACACCTTC. Residues: CASSIRQRPDYGYTF.

This rearrangement joins TRBV12-3 or TRBV12-4 to TRBJ1-4; D is uncertain. The ends were cut back, 6 bases at V and 8 bases at J, with 16 bases in the middle. The CDR3 spans 14 residues. CDR3 in DNA: TGTGCCAGCAGGTCGTCAGGCGGAGGCGAAAAACTGTTTTTT. It codes for CASRSSGGGEKLFF.

There are a few counts of this clonotype. The V gene is TRBV20-1, the J gene TRBJ2-7; D is ambiguous. With 4 bases removed from V and 5 bases from J, the gap between germline ends came to 18 bases. The CDR3 consists of 14 residues. Per the germline V gene, CDR1 is DFQATT and CDR2 is SNEGSKA (reference sequence). CDR3 bases: TGCAGTGCTAATGGTGTCCTATTGGGCAACGAGCAGTACTTC. It specifies CSANGVLLGNEQYF.

The rearrangement uses TRBV20-1 and TRBJ1-5, with D maybe TRBD1 (5 bases). The CDR3 contains 14 residues. CDR1 and CDR2 (germline): DFQATT, SNEGSKA (reference sequence). V lost 5 bases to trimming and J lost 12 bases, with 23 bases between them. This CDR3 reads CSASAQTASHVQHF. CDR3 DNA: TGCAGTGCTTCGGCCCAGACAGCCTCCCATGTCCAGCATTTT.

The chain has TRBV20-1 and TRBJ2-7, with D maybe TRBD1 (6 bases). V was trimmed by 4 bases and J by 1 base, leaving 14 bases between them. Per germline, CDR1 DFQATT and CDR2 SNEGSKA (reference sequence). The CDR3 is made up of 14 amino acids. CDR3 sequence reads: CSAKMTGESYEQYF. The DNA for the CDR3 is TGCAGTGCTAAGATGACAGGAGAATCCTACGAGCAGTACTTC.

The rearrangement links TRBV13 to TRBJ1-2; no firm D call. The CDR3 loop spans 10 amino acids. The V gene lost 4 bases and the J gene lost 8 bases, with 5 bases spanning the gap. Germline-derived CDR1 and CDR2 are PRHDT and FYEKMQ (reference sequence). The CDR3 here is CASSSEGYTF. DNA of the CDR3: TGTGCCAGCAGCTCGGAGGGCTACACCTTC.

The chain recombines TRBV20-1 with TRBJ1-3; the D is unclear. The V end lost 0 bases, the J end lost 4 bases, and 7 bases lay between the germline ends. Germline V gene data show CDR1 as DFQATT and CDR2 as SNEGSKA (reference sequence). The CDR3 contains 13 residues. CDR3 amino acids: CSARDKAGNTIYF. The CDR3 bases are TGCAGTGCTAGAGATAAGGCCGGAAACACCATATATTTT.

The V gene is TRBV3-1, the J gene TRBJ2-7; no reliable D call. V was clipped by 4 bases and J by 1 base, with 14 bases between them. Per germline, CDR1 LGHDT and CDR2 YNNKEL (reference sequence). This CDR3 spans 15 amino acids. The CDR3 DNA reads as TGTGCCAGCAGCCCTTCCCCCATGAAATCCTACGAGCAGTACTTC. Translation gives CASSPSPMKSYEQYF.

V gene TRBV30 combines with J gene TRBJ2-7; no firm D call. V lost 3 bases and J lost 3, with 6 bases in between. This CDR3 contains 11 residues. CDR1 and CDR2 (germline): GTSNPN, SVGIG (reference sequence). CDR3 nucleotides: TGTGCCTGGAGCCTCCTCTACGAGCAGTACTTC. Translated, it gives CAWSLLYEQYF.

J is TRBJ2-7 and V is TRBV7-8; TRBD1 agrees at 11 bases. Germline trimming cut 7 bases from V and 3 bases from J; bases unmatched to any gene: 5. Per the germline V gene, CDR1 is SGHVS and CDR2 is FQNEAQ. This CDR3 region has 14 residues. CDR3 in amino acids: CASTGTGGNYEQYF. In DNA, the CDR3 is TGTGCCAGCACCGGGACAGGGGGGAACTACGAGCAGTACTTC.

This clonotype has more than one count but fewer than ten. The CDR3 sequence: CASSPGTPSNQPQHF. CDR3 coding DNA: TGCGCCAGCAGCCCGGGGACACCCAGCAATCAGCCCCAGCATTTT. The chain carries TRBV5-1 and TRBJ1-5; weak D call: TRBD1 (6 bases). Germline V gene lookup returns CDR1 SGHRS and CDR2 YFSETQ. This CDR3 has 15 amino acids. V lost 4 bases to trimming and J lost 1 base, with 12 bases between them.

The chain carries TRBV29-1 and TRBJ1-2; D might be TRBD1 (5 bases). CDR3 length: 16 amino acids. Germline V CDR1 and CDR2: SQVTM, ANQGSEA. Trimming shortened V by 4 bases and J by 8 bases, and 26 bases separated the two germline ends. The CDR3, as DNA: TGCAGCGTTGCCTGGGGCCCGGGACTCGATAACAAAGGCTACACCTTC. Amino acid sequence: CSVAWGPGLDNKGYTF.

The chain joins TRBV7-3 to TRBJ1-5, with 8 bases aligning to TRBD1. Germline values: CDR1 SGHTA, CDR2 FQGTGA. The CDR3 is 14 amino acids. The junction had 6 bases not matched to a gene; V was cut back by 4 bases and J by 7 bases. CDR3 nucleotide sequence: TGTGCCAGCAGCTCTAACGCAGGGGGCCAGCCCCAGCATTTT. Translated: CASSSNAGGQPQHF.

The rearrangement joins TRBV6-5 to TRBJ1-1, with D unresolved. The CDR3 is made up of 12 amino acids. The V gene's germline CDR1 is MNHEY and CDR2 SVGAGI. V was pared by 6 bases and J by 0 bases, with 5 bases between. As DNA, the CDR3 is TGTGCCAGCAGAACAATGAACACTGAAGCTTTCTTT. Translation: CASRTMNTEAFF.

The chain combines TRBV7-9 with TRBJ2-7; no firm D call. The CDR3 is made up of 11 amino acids. The V end lost 2 bases, the J end lost 6 bases, and 5 bases lay between the germline ends. Germline values: CDR1 SEHNR, CDR2 FQNEAQ (reference sequence). In DNA, the CDR3 is TGTGCCAGCAGCTTATCCCGCGAGCAGTACTTC. It translates to CASSLSREQYF.

V gene TRBV7-9 combines with J gene TRBJ2-3, with D tentatively TRBD2 (5 bases). The V gene's germline CDR1 is SEHNR and CDR2 FQNEAQ (reference sequence). The CDR3 extends over 16 amino acids. V was pared by 5 bases and J by 5 bases, with 20 bases between. The CDR3 coding sequence is TGTGCCAGCAGCCCCGACCGCATAGCGTGGGAAGATACGCAGTATTTT. Encoded protein: CASSPDRIAWEDTQYF.